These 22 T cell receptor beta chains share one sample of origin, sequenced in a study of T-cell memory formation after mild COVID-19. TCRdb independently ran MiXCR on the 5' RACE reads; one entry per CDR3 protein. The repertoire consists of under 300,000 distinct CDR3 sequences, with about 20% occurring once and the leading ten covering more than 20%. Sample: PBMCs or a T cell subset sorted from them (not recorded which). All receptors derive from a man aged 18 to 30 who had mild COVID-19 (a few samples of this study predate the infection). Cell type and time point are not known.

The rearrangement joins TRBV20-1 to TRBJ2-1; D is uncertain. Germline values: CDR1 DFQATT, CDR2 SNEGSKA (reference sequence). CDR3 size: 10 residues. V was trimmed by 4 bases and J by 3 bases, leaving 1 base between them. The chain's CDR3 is CSAIYNEQFF. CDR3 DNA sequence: TGCAGTGCTATCTACAATGAGCAGTTCTTC.

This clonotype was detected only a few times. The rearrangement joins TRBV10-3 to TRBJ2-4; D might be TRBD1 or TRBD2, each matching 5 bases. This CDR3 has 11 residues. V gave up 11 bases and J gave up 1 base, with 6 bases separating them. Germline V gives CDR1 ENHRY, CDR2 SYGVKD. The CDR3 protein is CARGAKNIQYF. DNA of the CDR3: TGTGCCCGGGGCGCCAAAAACATTCAGTACTTC.

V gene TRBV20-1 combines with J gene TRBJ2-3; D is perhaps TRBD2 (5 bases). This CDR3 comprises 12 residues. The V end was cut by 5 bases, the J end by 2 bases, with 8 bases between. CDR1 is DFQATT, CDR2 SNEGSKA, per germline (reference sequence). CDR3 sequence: CSARGFTDTQYF. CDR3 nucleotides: TGCAGTGCTCGGGGTTTCACAGATACGCAGTATTTT.

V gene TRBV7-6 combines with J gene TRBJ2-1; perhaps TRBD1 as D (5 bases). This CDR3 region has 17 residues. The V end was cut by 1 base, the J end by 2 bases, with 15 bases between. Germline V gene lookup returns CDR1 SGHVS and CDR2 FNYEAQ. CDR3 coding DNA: TGTGCCAGCAGCTTAGTTCCGTTAGGGGCCCCCTACAATGAGCAGTTCTTC. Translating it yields CASSLVPLGAPYNEQFF. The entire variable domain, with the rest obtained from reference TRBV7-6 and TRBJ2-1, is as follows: GAGVSQSPRYKVTKRGQDVALRCDPISGHVSLYWYRQALGQGPEFLTYFNYEAQQDKSGLPNDRFSAERPEGSISTLTIQRTEQRDSAMYRCASSLVPLGAPYNEQFFGPGTRLTVL.

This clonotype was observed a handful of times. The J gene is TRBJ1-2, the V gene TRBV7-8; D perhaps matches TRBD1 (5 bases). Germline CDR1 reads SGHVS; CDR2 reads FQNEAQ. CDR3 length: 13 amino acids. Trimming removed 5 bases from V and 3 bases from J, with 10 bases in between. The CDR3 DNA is TGTGCCAGCAGCCCCGGGGGAGACTATGGCTACACCTTC. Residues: CASSPGGDYGYTF.

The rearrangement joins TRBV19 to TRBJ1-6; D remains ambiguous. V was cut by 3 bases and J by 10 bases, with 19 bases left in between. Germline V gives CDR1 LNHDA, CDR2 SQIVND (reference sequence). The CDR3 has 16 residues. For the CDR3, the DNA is TGTGCCAGTAGTATCCACGGACCGCCTTCAGGATCACCCCTCCACTTT. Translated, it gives CASSIHGPPSGSPLHF. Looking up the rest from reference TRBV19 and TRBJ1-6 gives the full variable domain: DGGITQSPKYLFRKEGQNVTLSCEQNLNHDAMYWYRQDPGQGLRLIYYSQIVNDFQKGDIAEGYSVSREKKESFPLTVTSAQKNPTAFYLCASSIHGPPSGSPLHFGNGTRLTVT.

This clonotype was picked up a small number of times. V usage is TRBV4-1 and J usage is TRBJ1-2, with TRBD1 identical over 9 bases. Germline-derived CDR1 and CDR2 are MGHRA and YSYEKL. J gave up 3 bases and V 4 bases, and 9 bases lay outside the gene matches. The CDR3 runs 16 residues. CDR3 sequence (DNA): TGCGCCAGCAGCCCGGGACAGGGTAACTTCGACTATGGCTACACCTTC. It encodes CASSPGQGNFDYGYTF.

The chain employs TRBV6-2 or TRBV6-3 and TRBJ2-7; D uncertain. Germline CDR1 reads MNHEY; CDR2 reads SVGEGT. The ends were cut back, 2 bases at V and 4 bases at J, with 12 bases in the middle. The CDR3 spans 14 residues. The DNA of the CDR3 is TGTGCCAGCAGTTACACCGGGTTAGGGTACGAGCAGTACTTC. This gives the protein CASSYTGLGYEQYF.

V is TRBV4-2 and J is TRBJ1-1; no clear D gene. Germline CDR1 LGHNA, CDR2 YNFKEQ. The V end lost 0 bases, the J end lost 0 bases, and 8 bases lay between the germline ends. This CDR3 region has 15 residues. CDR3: CASSQDGQLNTEAFF. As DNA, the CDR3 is TGTGCCAGCAGCCAAGATGGGCAGCTGAACACTGAAGCTTTCTTT.

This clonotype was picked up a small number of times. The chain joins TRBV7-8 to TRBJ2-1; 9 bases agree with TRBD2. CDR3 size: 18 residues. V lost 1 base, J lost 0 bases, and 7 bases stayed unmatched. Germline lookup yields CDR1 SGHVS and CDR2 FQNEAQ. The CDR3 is CASSLEAGGSSSYNEQFF. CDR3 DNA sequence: TGTGCCAGCAGCTTAGAAGCGGGGGGATCCAGCTCCTACAATGAGCAGTTCTTC.

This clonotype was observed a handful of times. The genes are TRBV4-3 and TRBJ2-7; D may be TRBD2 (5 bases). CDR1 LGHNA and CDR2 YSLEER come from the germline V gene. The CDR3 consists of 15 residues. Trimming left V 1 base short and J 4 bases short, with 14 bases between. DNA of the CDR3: TGCGCCAGCAGCCAAGGAGCGGCCAGCGCGTACGAGCAGTACTTC. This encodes CASSQGAASAYEQYF.

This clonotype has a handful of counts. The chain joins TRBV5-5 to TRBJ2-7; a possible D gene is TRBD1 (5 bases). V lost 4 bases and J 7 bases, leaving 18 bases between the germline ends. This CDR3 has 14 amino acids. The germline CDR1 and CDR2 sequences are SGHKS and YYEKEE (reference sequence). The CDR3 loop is CASSVDIGRQEQYV. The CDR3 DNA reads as TGTGCCAGCAGCGTGGACATCGGAAGACAGGAGCAGTACGTC.

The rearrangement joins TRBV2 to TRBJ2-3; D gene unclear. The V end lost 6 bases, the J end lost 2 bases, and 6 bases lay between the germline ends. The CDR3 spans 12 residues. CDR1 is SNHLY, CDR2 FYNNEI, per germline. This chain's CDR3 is CASRVDTDTQYF. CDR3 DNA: TGTGCCAGCAGGGTTGACACAGATACGCAGTATTTT.

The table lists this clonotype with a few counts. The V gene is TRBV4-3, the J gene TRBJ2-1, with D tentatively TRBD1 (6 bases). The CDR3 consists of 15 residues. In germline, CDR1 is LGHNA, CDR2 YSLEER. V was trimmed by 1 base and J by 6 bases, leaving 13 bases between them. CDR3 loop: CASSQGSARGNEQFF. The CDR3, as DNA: TGCGCCAGCAGCCAAGGGTCTGCCAGGGGCAATGAGCAGTTCTTC.

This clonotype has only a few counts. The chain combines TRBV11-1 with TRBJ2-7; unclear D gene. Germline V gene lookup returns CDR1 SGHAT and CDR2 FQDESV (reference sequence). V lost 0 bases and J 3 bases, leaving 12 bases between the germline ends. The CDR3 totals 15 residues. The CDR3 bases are TGTGCCAGCAGCTTAGCGCCAAACGTGAACTACGAGCAGTACGTC. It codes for CASSLAPNVNYEQYV.

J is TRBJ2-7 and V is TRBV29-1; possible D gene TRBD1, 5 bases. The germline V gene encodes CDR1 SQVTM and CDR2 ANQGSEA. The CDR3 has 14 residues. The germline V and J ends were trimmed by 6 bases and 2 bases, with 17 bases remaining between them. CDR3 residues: CSVNKLGRAYEQYV. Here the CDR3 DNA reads TGCAGCGTAAATAAGTTGGGCAGGGCCTACGAGCAGTACGTC.

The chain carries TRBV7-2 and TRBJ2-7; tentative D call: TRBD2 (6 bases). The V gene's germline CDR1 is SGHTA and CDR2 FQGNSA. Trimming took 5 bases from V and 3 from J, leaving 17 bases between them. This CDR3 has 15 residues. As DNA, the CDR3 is TGTGCCAGCAGCCCATCCGCGCAGGGAGGCTACGAGCAGTACTTC. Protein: CASSPSAQGGYEQYF.

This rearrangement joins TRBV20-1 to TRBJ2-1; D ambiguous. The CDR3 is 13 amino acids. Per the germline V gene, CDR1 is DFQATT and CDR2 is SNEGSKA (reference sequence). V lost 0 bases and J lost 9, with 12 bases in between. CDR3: CSAREGYSFEQFF. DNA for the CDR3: TGCAGTGCTAGAGAAGGGTATAGCTTTGAGCAGTTCTTC.

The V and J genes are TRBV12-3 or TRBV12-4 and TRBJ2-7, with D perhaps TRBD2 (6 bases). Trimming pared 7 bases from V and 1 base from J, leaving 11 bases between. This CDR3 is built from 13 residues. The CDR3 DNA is TGTGCCAGCACCCCGGGACTTTCCTACGAGCAGTACTTC. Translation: CASTPGLSYEQYF.

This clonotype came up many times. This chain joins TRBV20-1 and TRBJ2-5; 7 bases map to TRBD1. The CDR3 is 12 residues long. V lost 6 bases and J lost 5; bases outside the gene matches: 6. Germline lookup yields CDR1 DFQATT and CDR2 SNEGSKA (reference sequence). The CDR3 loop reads CSALGQMETQYF. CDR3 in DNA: TGCAGTGCCCTGGGACAGATGGAGACCCAGTACTTC.

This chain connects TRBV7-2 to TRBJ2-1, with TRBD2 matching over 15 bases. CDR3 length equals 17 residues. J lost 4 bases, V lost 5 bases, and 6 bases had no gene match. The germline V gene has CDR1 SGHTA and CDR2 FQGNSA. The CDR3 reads CASSQGLAGGRYNEQFF. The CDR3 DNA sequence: TGTGCCAGCAGCCAAGGACTAGCGGGGGGGCGGTACAATGAGCAGTTCTTC.

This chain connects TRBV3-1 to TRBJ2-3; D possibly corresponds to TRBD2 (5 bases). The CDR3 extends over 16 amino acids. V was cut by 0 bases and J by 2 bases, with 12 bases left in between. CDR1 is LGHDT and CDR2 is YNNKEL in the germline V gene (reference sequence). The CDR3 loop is CASSQESRTPTDTQYF. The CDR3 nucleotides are TGTGCCAGCAGCCAAGAGAGCAGGACTCCCACAGATACGCAGTATTTT.